This T cell receptor (beta chain) comes out of a study of blood T cell repertoires in COVID-19. Sequenced by immunoSEQ multiplex PCR; TCRdb stores in-frame clones only, minus some. This sample has around 80,000 clones, with approximately 80% found just once. This clonotype was sampled from a man of 80 years or more with acute or convalescent COVID-19. Sequences were obtained from peripheral blood.

For the CDR3, the DNA is TGTGCCAGCCCCGAAAGAGGGACAGGGGGCGAACGTTTCTTT. This translates into CASPERGTGGERFF. This chain joins TRBV21-1 and TRBJ1-1; the table gives TRBD1 as D, unverified against the DNA. TRBV21-1 is listed as a pseudogene. The CDR3 runs 14 residues.